Shown below are 23 T cell receptor beta chains from a single sample sequenced in a study of cytomegalovirus exposure and HLA in healthy donors. Primers for the PCR totalled 60 Vbeta and 13 Jbeta. The assay was immunoSEQ multiplex PCR, and TCRdb's table has in-frame clones only and misses some. In the table there are 70,000 to 90,000 clones, 75% to 85% of which are singletons. Sequenced sample: PBMCs. These receptors were taken from a man in his 70s in good health and CMV-seropositive.

The chain carries TRBV4-3 and TRBJ1-4; D might be TRBD1 (5 bases). Germline CDR1 reads LGHNA; CDR2 reads YSLEER. CDR3 length: 16 residues. The V end lost 3 bases, the J end lost 1 base, and 12 bases lay between the germline ends. CDR3 loop: CASSHRQGVTNEKLFF. For the CDR3, the DNA is TGCGCCAGCAGCCATCGGCAGGGCGTAACTAATGAAAAACTGTTTTTT.

The table lists this clone with a count of one. The chain employs TRBV6-1 and TRBJ1-5; no reliable D call. CDR3 size: 14 residues. Germline lookup yields CDR1 MNHNS and CDR2 SASEGT. V lost 3 bases, J lost 5 bases, and 11 bases lay in between. The CDR3 sequence: CASSDSRGDQPQHF. The CDR3 nucleotides are TGTGCCAGCAGTGACAGCCGAGGCGATCAGCCCCAGCATTTT.

The genes are TRBV5-6 and TRBJ2-1; TRBD1 is a possible D gene (7 bases). Germline CDR1 SGHDT, CDR2 YYEEEE. V lost 4 bases, J lost 4 bases, and 21 bases lay in between. CDR3 length: 17 residues. The CDR3 coding sequence is TGTGCCAGCAGCCCCATAGGAGGGACAGACAAATACAATGAGCAGTTCTTC. This encodes CASSPIGGTDKYNEQFF. The whole variable domain, filled in from reference TRBV5-6 and TRBJ2-1, reads DAGVTQSPTHLIKTRGQQVTLRCSPKSGHDTVSWYQQALGQGPQFIFQYYEEEERQRGNFPDRFSGHQFPNYSSELNVNALLLGDSALYLCASSPIGGTDKYNEQFFGPGTRLTVL.

This chain links TRBV10-2 with TRBJ2-3, with 9 nucleotides matching TRBD1. Germline V lookup: CDR1 WSHSY, CDR2 SAAADI. Losses at the gene ends were 8 bases for V and 4 bases for J; bases not matched to a gene: 7. This CDR3 region has 14 residues. CDR3: CASSGTGSPDTQYF. In DNA form, the CDR3 reads TGCGCCAGCTCCGGGACAGGGAGCCCAGATACGCAGTATTTT.

V usage is TRBV21-1 and J usage is TRBJ2-5; whether TRBD2, the table's D call, matches the DNA was not checked. TRBV21-1 is a known pseudogene. This CDR3 region has 15 residues. The CDR3 DNA is TGTGCCAGCAGCACCCCGGGGGGGCACCCAGAGACCCAGTACTTC. Its protein is CASSTPGGHPETQYF.

V and J are TRBV18 and TRBJ1-5; D possibly corresponds to TRBD1 (6 bases). The CDR3 spans 14 residues. The V end was cut by 5 bases, the J end by 7 bases, with 15 bases between. CDR1 is KGHSH and CDR2 is LQKENI in the germline V gene. This CDR3 is CASSTTGLGQPQHF. In nucleotides, the CDR3 is TGTGCCAGCTCAACGACAGGACTGGGACAGCCCCAGCATTTT. Filled out from reference TRBV18 and TRBJ1-5, the complete variable domain reads NAGVMQNPRHLVRRRGQEARLRCSPMKGHSHVYWYRQLPEEGLKFMVYLQKENIIDESGMPKERFSAEFPKEGPSILRIQQVVRGDSAAYFCASSTTGLGQPQHFGDGTRLSIL.

The rearrangement joins TRBV6-5 to TRBJ1-6, with 8 bases aligning to TRBD1. CDR1 MNHEY and CDR2 SVGAGI come from the germline V gene. J lost 9 bases, V lost 6 bases, and 7 bases had no gene match. The CDR3 has 14 residues. CDR3 in DNA: TGTGCCAGCAGGGCCGACAGGGGCCCTTCACCCCTCCACTTT. It yields the protein CASRADRGPSPLHF.

The chain uses TRBV5-1 and TRBJ2-1; 11 bases map to TRBD2. The CDR3 runs 14 residues. Germline CDR1 reads SGHRS; CDR2 reads YFSETQ. Trimming removed 3 bases from V and 8 bases from J; junction bases left unmatched: 4. For the CDR3, the DNA is TGCGCCAGCAGCTCCCAGACTAGCGGGGATGAGCAGTTCTTC. Protein sequence: CASSSQTSGDEQFF.

V is TRBV30 and J is TRBJ2-3; 9 bases are shared with TRBD1. This CDR3 region has 16 residues. Looked up from germline, CDR1 is GTSNPN and CDR2 is SVGIG (reference sequence). V lost 3 bases to trimming and J lost 4 bases; unmatched junction nucleotides: 11. The CDR3 is CAWRTVGTGFPDTQYF. The CDR3 DNA sequence: TGTGCCTGGAGGACAGTTGGGACAGGGTTCCCAGATACGCAGTATTTT.

This CDR3 reads CASTIEGTTEAFF. CDR3 bases: TGCGCCAGCACCATTGAAGGGACTACTGAAGCTTTCTTT. The chain joins TRBV10-2 to TRBJ1-1; D perhaps matches TRBD1 (5 bases). Per germline, CDR1 WSHSY and CDR2 SAAADI. The CDR3 is made up of 13 amino acids. The V and J ends lost 7 bases and 5 bases respectively, with 14 bases between them.

V usage is TRBV19 and J usage is TRBJ1-2, with D possibly matching TRBD1 (5 bases). V lost 2 bases, J lost 7 bases, and 14 bases lay in between. This CDR3 contains 14 residues. From germline, CDR1 is LNHDA and CDR2 SQIVND (reference sequence). The CDR3 region is CASSITARVTGYTF. CDR3 in DNA: TGTGCCAGTAGTATAACGGCCAGGGTCACTGGCTACACCTTC.

This clone appeared a single time. The chain has TRBV10-1 and TRBJ2-5, with unresolved D. V gave up 6 bases and J gave up 2 bases, with 7 bases separating them. This CDR3 spans 12 amino acids. CDR1 is WNHNN, CDR2 SYGVQD, per germline (reference sequence). CDR3 DNA: TGCGCCAGCAGGTGTTCGCAAGAGACCCAGTACTTC. Translated: CASRCSQETQYF.

J is TRBJ2-7 and V is TRBV28; D remains unclear. Per germline, CDR1 MDHEN and CDR2 SYDVKM. The CDR3 is 12 residues long. V was shortened by 4 bases and J by 3 bases, with 7 bases between the two germline ends. The CDR3 DNA reads as TGTGCCAGCAGTTCGCAACTCTACGAGCAGTACTTC. Amino acid sequence: CASSSQLYEQYF.

V gene TRBV18 combines with J gene TRBJ2-7; D is undetermined. In germline, CDR1 is KGHSH, CDR2 LQKENI. CDR3 length equals 15 residues. Trimming took off 2 bases at V and 7 bases at J, with 18 bases between the two ends. The CDR3 nucleotides read TGTGCCAGCTCACCAAAAGACAAACATTCTACAGAGCAGTACTTC. It codes for CASSPKDKHSTEQYF.

J is TRBJ2-7 and V is TRBV13, with unresolved D. The germline V gene has CDR1 PRHDT and CDR2 FYEKMQ (reference sequence). The CDR3 spans 16 residues. Trimming took 1 base from V and 2 from J, leaving 15 bases between them. The CDR3 loop is CASSLDKSPLPYEQYF. CDR3 nucleotide sequence: TGTGCCAGCAGCTTAGATAAATCCCCTCTTCCCTACGAGCAGTACTTC.

The V gene is TRBV2, the J gene TRBJ1-2; TRBD1 aligns across 7 bases. The trim removed 6 bases at V and 4 bases at J, leaving 11 bases unmatched. Germline V gene data show CDR1 as SNHLY and CDR2 as FYNNEI. CDR3 size: 15 residues. CDR3 coding DNA: TGTGCCAGCAGCGGGGGGGACAGTCGAAGCTATGGCTACACCTTC. The encoded protein is CASSGGDSRSYGYTF. Complete variable domain (other parts from reference TRBV2 and TRBJ1-2): EPEVTQTPSHQVTQMGQEVILRCVPISNHLYFYWYRQILGQKVEFLVSFYNNEISEKSEIFDDQFSVERPDGSNFTLKIRSTKLEDSAMYFCASSGGDSRSYGYTFGSGTRLTVV.

This clone was seen just once. The CDR3 sequence: CASSSGQGLSYGYTF. The CDR3 nucleotides read TGTGCCAGCAGCTCGGGACAGGGCCTCTCCTATGGCTACACCTTC. The rearrangement joins TRBV7-9 to TRBJ1-2; 9 bases match TRBD1. Trimming took 4 bases from V and 4 from J; bases not matched to a gene: 7. This CDR3 has 15 amino acids. Germline CDR1 SEHNR, CDR2 FQNEAQ (reference sequence).

The J gene is TRBJ2-5, the V gene TRBV7-2; 14 nucleotides agree with TRBD2. CDR1 is SGHTA and CDR2 is FQGNSA in the germline V gene. V lost 5 bases and J lost 5; bases outside the gene matches: 7. CDR3 length: 16 amino acids. The chain's CDR3 is CASSLTTSGGAETQYF. Written as DNA, the CDR3 is TGTGCCAGCAGCCTAACGACTAGCGGGGGGGCGGAGACCCAGTACTTC.

This chain connects TRBV6-5 to TRBJ2-7; 9 nucleotides match TRBD2. V was pared by 7 bases and J by 4 bases, with 8 bases of the junction left unmatched. The CDR3 is 14 amino acids. CDR1 MNHEY and CDR2 SVGAGI come from the germline V gene. CDR3 sequence: CASNPGTSFYEQYF. The CDR3 nucleotides read TGTGCCAGCAACCCCGGGACTAGCTTTTACGAGCAGTACTTC.

The chain links TRBV6-5 to TRBJ1-6, with 7 bases identical to TRBD1. The CDR3 is made up of 15 amino acids. Germline V gene data show CDR1 as MNHEY and CDR2 as SVGAGI. Trimming cost V 7 bases and J 5 bases; bases outside gene matches: 8. The CDR3 reads CASTRQGVDNSPLHF. For the CDR3, the DNA is TGTGCCAGCACCCGACAGGGAGTAGATAATTCACCCCTCCACTTT.

The V call is TRBV7-9, the J call TRBJ2-7; TRBD1 agrees at 7 bases. Germline values: CDR1 SEHNR, CDR2 FQNEAQ (reference sequence). Trimming cost V 4 bases and J 1 base; bases outside gene matches: 13. The CDR3 extends over 17 amino acids. The CDR3 loop reads CASSSFGGQGVSYEQYF. The CDR3 nucleotides read TGTGCCAGCAGCTCGTTCGGCGGGCAGGGGGTTTCCTACGAGCAGTACTTC.

The chain is built from TRBV7-9 and TRBJ1-5; unclear D gene. Germline-derived CDR1 and CDR2 are SEHNR and FQNEAQ (reference sequence). This CDR3 contains 14 residues. The V gene lost 5 bases and the J gene lost 0 bases, with 8 bases spanning the gap. The CDR3 nucleotides are TGTGCCAGCAGCCCGGGGAATAGCAATCAGCCCCAGCATTTT. Translation: CASSPGNSNQPQHF.

The V gene is TRBV7-3, the J gene TRBJ2-1; D might be TRBD2 (5 bases). The CDR3 has 13 residues. Looked up from germline, CDR1 is SGHTA and CDR2 is FQGTGA. Between the trimmed V and J ends, which lost 3 bases and 8 bases, there was a span of 11 bases. CDR3 DNA sequence: TGTGCCAGCAGCTTTCTCGGGAAGGATGAGCAGTTCTTC. It encodes CASSFLGKDEQFF.